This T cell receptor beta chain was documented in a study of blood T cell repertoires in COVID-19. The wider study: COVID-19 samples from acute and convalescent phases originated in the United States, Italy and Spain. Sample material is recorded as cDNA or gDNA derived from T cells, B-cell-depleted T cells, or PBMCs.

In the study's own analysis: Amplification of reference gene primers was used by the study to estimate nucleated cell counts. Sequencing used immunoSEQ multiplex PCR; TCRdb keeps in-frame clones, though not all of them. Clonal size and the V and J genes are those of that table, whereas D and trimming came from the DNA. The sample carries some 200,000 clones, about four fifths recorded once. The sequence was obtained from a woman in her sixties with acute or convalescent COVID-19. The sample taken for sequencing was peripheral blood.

Here the CDR3 DNA reads TGTGCCAGCAGCTTAGAACAGATCACCGGGGAGCTGTTTTTT. Encoded protein: CASSLEQITGELFF. The V call is TRBV5-4, the J call TRBJ2-2; no definite D call. V dropped 2 bases and J dropped 4 bases, with 9 bases sitting between them. This CDR3 spans 14 amino acids. Germline V lookup: CDR1 SGHNT, CDR2 YYREEE (reference sequence).